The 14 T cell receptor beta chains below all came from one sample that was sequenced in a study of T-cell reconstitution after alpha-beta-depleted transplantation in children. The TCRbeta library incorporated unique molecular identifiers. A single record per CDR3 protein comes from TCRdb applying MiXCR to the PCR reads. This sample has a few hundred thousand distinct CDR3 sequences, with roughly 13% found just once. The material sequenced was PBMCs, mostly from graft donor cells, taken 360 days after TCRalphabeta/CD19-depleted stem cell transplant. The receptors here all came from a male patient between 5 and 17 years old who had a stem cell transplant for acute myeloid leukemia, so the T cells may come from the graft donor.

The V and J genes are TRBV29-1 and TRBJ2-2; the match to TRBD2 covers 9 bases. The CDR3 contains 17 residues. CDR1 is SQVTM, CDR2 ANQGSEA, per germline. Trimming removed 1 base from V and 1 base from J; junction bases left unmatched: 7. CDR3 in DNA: TGCAGCGTTGAAGGCAAACTAGCGGGCAAGAACACCGGGGAGCTGTTTTTT. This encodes CSVEGKLAGKNTGELFF.

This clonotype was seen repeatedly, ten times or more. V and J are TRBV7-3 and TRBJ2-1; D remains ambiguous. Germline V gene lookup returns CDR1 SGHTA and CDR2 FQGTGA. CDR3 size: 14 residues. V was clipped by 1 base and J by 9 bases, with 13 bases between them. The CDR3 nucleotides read TGTGCCAGCAGCTTAAGCCGGAGCCCCGGTGAGCAGTTCTTC. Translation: CASSLSRSPGEQFF.

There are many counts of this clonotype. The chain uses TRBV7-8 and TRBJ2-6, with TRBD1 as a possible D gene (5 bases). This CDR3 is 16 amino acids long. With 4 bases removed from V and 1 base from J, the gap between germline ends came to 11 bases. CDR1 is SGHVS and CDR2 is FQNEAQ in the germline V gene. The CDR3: CASSSLRTSGANVLTF. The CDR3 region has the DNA TGTGCCAGCAGCTCGTTACGGACATCTGGGGCCAACGTCCTGACTTTC.

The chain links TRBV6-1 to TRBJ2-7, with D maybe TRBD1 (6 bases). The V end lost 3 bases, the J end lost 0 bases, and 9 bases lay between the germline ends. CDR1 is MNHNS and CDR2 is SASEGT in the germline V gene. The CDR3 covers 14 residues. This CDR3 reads CASSEYRDSYEQYF. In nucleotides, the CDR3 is TGTGCCAGCAGTGAGTACAGGGACTCCTACGAGCAGTACTTC.

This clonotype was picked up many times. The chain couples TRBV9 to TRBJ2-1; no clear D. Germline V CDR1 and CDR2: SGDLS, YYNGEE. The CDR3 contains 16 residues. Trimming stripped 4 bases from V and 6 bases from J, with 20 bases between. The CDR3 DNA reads TGTGCCAGCAGCACCTCGGCCTACCCACCAGGCAATGAGCAGTTCTTC. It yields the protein CASSTSAYPPGNEQFF.

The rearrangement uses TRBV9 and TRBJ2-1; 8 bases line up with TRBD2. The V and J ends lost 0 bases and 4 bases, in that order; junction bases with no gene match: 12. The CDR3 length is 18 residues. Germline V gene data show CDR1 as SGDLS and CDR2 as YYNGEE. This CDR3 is CASSVGWVAGSAYNEQFF. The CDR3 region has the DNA TGTGCCAGCAGCGTAGGGTGGGTAGCGGGATCCGCGTACAATGAGCAGTTCTTC.

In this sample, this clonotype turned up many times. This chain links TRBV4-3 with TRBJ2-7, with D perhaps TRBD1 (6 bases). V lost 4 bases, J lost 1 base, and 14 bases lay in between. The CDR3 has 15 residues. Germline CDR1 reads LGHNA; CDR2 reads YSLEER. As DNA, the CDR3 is TGCGCCAGCAGCCGGACAGCGTTCCGTTCCTACGAGCAGTACTTC. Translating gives CASSRTAFRSYEQYF.

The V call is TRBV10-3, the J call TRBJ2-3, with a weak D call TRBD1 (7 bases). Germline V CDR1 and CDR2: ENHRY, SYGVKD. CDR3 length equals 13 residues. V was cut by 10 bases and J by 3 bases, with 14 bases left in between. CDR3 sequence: CATQPGGTDTQYF. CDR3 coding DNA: TGTGCCACCCAACCAGGGGGGACAGATACGCAGTATTTT.

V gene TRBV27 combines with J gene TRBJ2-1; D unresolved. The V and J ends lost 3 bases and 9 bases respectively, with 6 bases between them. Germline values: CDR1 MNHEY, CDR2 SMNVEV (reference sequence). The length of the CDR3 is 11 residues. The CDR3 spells CASSFTGEQFF. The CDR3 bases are TGTGCCAGCAGTTTTACGGGTGAGCAGTTCTTC.

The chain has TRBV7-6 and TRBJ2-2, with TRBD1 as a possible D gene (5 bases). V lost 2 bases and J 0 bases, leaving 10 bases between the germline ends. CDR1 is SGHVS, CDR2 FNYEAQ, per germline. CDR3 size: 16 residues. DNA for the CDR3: TGTGCCAGCAGCTTACATGAAGGGGCGAACACCGGGGAGCTGTTTTTT. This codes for CASSLHEGANTGELFF.

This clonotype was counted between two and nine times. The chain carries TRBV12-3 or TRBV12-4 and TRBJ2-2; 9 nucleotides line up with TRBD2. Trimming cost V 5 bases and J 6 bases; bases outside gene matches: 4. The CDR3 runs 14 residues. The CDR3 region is CASSVLAGAGELFF. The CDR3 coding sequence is TGTGCCAGCAGTGTCTTAGCGGGAGCCGGGGAGCTGTTTTTT.

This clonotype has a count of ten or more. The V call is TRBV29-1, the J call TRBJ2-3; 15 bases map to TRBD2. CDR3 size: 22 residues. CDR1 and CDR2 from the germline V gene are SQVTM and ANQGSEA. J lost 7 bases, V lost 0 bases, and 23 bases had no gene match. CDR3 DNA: TGCAGCGTTGAAGATTTTGGCCCCGGCTCCTACGGGACTAGCGGGAGGAAGAATACGCAGTATTTT. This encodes CSVEDFGPGSYGTSGRKNTQYF.

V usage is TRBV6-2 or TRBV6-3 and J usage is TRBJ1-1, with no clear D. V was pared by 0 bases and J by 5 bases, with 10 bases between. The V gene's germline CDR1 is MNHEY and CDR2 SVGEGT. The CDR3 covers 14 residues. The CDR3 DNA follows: TGTGCCAGCAGTTACTCCGGTGGGTTGACTGAAGCTTTCTTT. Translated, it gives CASSYSGGLTEAFF.

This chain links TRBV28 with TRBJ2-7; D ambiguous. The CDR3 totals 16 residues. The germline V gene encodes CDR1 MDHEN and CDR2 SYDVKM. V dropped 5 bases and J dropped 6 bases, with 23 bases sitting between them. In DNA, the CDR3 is TGTGCCAGCAGTAATTACCTACACAACTCTGACGCCGAGCAGTACTTC. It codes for CASSNYLHNSDAEQYF.